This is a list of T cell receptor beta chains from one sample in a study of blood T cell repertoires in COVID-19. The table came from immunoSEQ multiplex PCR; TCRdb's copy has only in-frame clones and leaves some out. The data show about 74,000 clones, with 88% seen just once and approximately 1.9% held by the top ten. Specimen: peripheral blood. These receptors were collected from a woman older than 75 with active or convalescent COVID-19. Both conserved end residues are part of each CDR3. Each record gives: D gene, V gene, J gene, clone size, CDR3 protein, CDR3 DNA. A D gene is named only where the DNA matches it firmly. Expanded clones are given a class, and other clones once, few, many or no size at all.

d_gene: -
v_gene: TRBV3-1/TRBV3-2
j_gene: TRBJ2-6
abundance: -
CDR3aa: CASSARGGRGANVLTF
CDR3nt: TGTGCCAGCAGCGCCCGAGGGGGAAGGGGGGCCAACGTCCTGACTTTC

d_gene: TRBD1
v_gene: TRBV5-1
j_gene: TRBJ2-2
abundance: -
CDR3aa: CASSLTGQGRGGELFF
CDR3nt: TGCGCCAGCAGCTTGACCGGACAGGGGAGGGGCGGGGAGCTGTTTTTT

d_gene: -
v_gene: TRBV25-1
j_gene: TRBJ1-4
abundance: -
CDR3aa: CASSESSEATNEKLFF
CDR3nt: TGTGCCAGCAGTGAATCGTCCGAGGCAACTAATGAAAAACTGTTTTTT

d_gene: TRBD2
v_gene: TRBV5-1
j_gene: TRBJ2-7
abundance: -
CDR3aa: CASSPSGGVVYEQYF
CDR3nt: TGCGCCAGCAGCCCTTCGGGAGGGGTGGTCTACGAGCAGTACTTC

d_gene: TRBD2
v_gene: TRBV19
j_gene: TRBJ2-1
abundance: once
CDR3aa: CASSKSPLAGGYNEQFF
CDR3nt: TGTGCCAGTAGTAAATCACCCCTGGCGGGGGGATACAATGAGCAGTTCTTC

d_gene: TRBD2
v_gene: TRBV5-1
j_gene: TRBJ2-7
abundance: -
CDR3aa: CASSENRLAGSHEQYF
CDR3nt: TGCGCCAGCAGCGAAAACCGACTAGCGGGGTCCCACGAGCAGTACTTC

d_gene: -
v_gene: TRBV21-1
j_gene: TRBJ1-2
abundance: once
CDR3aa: CASSNGGGYTF
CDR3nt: TGTGCCAGCAGCAACGGGGGTGGCTACACCTTC

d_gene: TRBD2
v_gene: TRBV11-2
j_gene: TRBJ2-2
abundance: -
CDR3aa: CASSWASGRYTGELFF
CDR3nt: TGTGCCAGCAGCTGGGCTAGCGGGAGATACACCGGGGAGCTGTTTTTT

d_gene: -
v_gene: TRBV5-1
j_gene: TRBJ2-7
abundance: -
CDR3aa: CASRLEQGYEQYF
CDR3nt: TGCGCCAGCAGGTTAGAACAGGGCTACGAGCAGTACTTC

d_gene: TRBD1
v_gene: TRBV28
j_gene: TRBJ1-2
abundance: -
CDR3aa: CASSLSGQGDGYTF
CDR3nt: TGTGCCAGCAGTTTATCGGGACAGGGAGATGGCTACACCTTC

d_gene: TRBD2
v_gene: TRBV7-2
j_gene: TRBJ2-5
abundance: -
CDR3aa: CASSSGTSGEQETQYF
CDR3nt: TGTGCCAGCAGCTCGGGAACTAGCGGGGAACAAGAGACCCAGTACTTC

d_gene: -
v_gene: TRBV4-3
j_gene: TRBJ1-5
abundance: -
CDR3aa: CASSHRLNGNQPQHF
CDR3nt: TGCGCCAGCAGCCACAGGCTGAATGGCAATCAGCCCCAGCATTTT

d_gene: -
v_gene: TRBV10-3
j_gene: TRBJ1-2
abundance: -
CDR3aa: CAISVITANGYTF
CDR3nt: TGTGCCATCAGTGTGATAACAGCCAATGGCTACACCTTC

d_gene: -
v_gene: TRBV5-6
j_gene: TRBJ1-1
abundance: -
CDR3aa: CASRGTGVRTEAFF
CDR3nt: TGTGCCAGCAGGGGGACGGGGGTGAGGACTGAAGCTTTCTTT

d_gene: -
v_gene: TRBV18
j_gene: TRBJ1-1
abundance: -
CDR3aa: CASSRDIAREEAFF
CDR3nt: TGTGCCAGCTCACGCGATATTGCCAGGGAAGAAGCTTTCTTT

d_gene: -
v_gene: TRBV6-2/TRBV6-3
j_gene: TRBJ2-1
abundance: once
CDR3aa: CASSYSVSGARSYNEQFF
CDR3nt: TGTGCCAGCAGTTACTCAGTTAGCGGCGCGCGCTCCTACAATGAGCAGTTCTTC

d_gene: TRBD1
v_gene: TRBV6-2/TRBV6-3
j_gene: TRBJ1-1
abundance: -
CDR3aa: CASSRTGRGTEAFF
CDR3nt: TGTGCCAGCAGCCGGACAGGGAGGGGCACTGAAGCTTTCTTT

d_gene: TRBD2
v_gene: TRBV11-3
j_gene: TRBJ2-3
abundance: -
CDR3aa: CASSFSGRAADTQYF
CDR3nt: TGTGCCAGCAGCTTTAGCGGGAGGGCCGCCGATACGCAGTATTTT

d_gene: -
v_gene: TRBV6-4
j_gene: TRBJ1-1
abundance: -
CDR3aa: CASITTKMNTEAFF
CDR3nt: TGTGCCAGCATTACGACAAAAATGAACACTGAAGCTTTCTTT

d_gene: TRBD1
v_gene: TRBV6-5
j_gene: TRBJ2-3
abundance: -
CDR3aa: CASSFRGLSTDTQYF
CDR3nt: TGTGCCAGCAGTTTCAGGGGGCTTAGCACAGATACGCAGTATTTT

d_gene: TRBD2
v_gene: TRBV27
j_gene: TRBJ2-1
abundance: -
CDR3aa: CASSLTGLAGGKYNEQFF
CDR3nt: TGTGCCAGCAGTCTCACAGGACTAGCGGGGGGCAAATACAATGAGCAGTTCTTC

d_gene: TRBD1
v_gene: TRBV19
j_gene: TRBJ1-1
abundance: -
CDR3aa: CAAKSGTGYTEAFF
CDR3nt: TGTGCCGCCAAGTCCGGGACAGGGTACACTGAAGCTTTCTTT

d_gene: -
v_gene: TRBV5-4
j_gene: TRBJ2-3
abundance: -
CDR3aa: CASSPKESGDTQYF
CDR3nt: TGTGCCAGCAGTCCAAAAGAATCAGGGGATACGCAGTATTTT

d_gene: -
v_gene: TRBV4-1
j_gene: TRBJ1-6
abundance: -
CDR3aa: CASSQDGGPFNSPLHF
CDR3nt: TGCGCCAGCAGCCAAGACGGGGGGCCTTTTAATTCACCCCTCCACTTT

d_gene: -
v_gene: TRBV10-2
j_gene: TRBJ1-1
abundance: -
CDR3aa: CASRVVEGTEAFF
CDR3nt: TGCGCCAGCAGGGTTGTGGAGGGCACTGAAGCTTTCTTT

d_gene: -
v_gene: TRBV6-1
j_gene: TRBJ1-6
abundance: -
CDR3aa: CASSERSGLRYLNSPLHF
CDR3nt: TGTGCCAGCAGTGAACGGTCAGGACTACGATATCTCAATTCACCCCTCCACTTT

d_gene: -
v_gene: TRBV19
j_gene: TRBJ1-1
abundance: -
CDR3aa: CASSQGRNTEAFF
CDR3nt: TGTGCCAGTAGTCAGGGAAGAAACACTGAAGCTTTCTTT

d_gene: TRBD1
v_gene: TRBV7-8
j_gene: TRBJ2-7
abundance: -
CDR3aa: CASSLRDRISYEQYF
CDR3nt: TGTGCCAGCAGCTTAAGGGACAGAATATCCTACGAGCAGTACTTC

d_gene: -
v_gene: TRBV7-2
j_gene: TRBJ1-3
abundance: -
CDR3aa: CASGRQGDTIYF
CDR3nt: TGTGCCAGTGGGCGGCAGGGTGACACCATATATTTT

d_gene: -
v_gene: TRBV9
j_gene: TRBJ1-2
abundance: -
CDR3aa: CASSLDSYGYTF
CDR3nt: TGTGCCAGCAGCCTGGACTCCTATGGCTACACCTTC

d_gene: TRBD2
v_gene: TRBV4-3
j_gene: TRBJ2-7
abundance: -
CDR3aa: CATPWGRAGGEQYF
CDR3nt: TGCGCCACCCCCTGGGGGAGGGCCGGGGGCGAGCAGTACTTC

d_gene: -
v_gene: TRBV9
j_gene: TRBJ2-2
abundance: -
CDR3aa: CASSVAAPGTGELFF
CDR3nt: TGTGCCAGCAGCGTAGCAGCCCCGGGCACCGGGGAGCTGTTTTTT

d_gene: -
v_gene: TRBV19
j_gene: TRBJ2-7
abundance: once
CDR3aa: CASSIRGRSYEQYF
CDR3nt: TGTGCCAGTAGTATACGCGGGCGATCCTACGAGCAGTACTTC

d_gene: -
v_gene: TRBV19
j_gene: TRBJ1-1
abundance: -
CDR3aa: CASSTPRGGTEAFF
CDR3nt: TGTGCCAGTAGTACTCCCCGGGGGGGAACTGAAGCTTTCTTT

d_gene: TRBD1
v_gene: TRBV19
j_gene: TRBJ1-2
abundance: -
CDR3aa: CASTPGQGSGYTF
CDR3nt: TGTGCCAGTACCCCAGGACAGGGTAGCGGCTACACCTTC

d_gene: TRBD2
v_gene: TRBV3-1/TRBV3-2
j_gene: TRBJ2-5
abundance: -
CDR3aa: CASSQVGRGGPWETQYF
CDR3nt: TGTGCCAGCAGCCAAGTGGGGCGGGGGGGCCCTTGGGAGACCCAGTACTTC

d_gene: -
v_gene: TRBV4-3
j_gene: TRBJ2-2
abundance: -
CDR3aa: CASSPRGGARDTGELFF
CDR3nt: TGCGCCAGCAGCCCAAGAGGGGGGGCGAGGGACACCGGGGAGCTGTTTTTT

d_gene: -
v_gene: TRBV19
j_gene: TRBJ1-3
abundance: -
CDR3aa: CATADPRGPGNTIYF
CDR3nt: TGTGCCACCGCGGATCCCAGGGGACCGGGAAACACCATATATTTT

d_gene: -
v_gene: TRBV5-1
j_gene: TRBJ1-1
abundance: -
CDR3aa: CASSLGPGSTEAFF
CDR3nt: TGCGCCAGCAGCTTGGGCCCGGGAAGCACTGAAGCTTTCTTT

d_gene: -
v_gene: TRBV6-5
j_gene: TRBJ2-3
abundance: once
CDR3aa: CASTDGVTDTQYF
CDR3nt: TGTGCCAGCACCGACGGGGTTACGGATACGCAGTATTTT

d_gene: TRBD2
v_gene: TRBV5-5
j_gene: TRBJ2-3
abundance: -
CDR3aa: CASSLSSGSTDTQYF
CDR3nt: TGTGCCAGCAGCTTGTCCAGCGGGAGTACAGATACGCAGTATTTT

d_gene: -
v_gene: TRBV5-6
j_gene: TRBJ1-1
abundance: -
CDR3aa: CASSLYRFEAFF
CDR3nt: TGTGCCAGCAGCTTGTACAGGTTTGAAGCTTTCTTT